This T cell receptor (beta chain) was sequenced in a study of cytomegalovirus exposure and HLA in healthy donors. Study overall: Ancestry clustering placed around four fifths of a few hundred genotyped donors in the Caucasian-associated cluster. General study results and limits: Analyses of presence/absence relied on an assumption of roughly uniform sequencing depth across donors. Among TCR beta chains, those listed as cytomegalovirus-associated numbered more than 150.

It was with 60 Vbeta and 13 Jbeta primers that the PCR ran. TCRdb's table, derived via immunoSEQ multiplex PCR, lists solely in-frame clones and lacks some. The data show about 160,000 clones, with about four fifths seen just once and around 4.3% held by the top ten. Deletions cut 2 bases from V and 0 bases from J, with 8 bases between. Germline CDR1 GTSNPN, CDR2 SVGIG (reference sequence). The CDR3 totals 14 residues. This clone has more than one count but fewer than ten. Its antigen is unidentified. The chain combines TRBV30 with TRBJ1-3; D uncertain. Sample: PBMCs. This receptor was taken from a man under 40 in good health and CMV-seronegative. In nucleotides, the CDR3 is TGTGCCTGGAGTCTAACCTCCTCTGGAAACACCATATATTTT. This codes for CAWSLTSSGNTIYF.